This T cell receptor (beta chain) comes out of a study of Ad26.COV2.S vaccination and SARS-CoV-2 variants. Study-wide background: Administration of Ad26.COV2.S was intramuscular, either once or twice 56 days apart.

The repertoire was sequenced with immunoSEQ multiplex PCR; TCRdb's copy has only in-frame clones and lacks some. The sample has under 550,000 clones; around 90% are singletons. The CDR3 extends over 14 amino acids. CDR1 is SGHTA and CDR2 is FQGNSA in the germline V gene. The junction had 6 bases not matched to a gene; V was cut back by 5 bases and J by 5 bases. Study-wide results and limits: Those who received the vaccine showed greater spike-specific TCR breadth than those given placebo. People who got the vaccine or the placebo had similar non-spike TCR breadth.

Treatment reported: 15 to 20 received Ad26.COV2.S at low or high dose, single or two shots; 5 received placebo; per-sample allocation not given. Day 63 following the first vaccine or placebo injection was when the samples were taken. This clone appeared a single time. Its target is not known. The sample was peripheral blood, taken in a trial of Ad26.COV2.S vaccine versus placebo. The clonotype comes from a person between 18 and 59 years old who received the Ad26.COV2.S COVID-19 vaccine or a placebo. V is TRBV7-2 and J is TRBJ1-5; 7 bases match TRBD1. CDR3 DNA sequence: TGTGCCAGCAGCGTGGCGACAGGGTATCAGCCCCAGCATTTT. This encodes CASSVATGYQPQHF.